The 13 T cell receptor beta chains below come from one sample, sequenced in a study of cytomegalovirus exposure and HLA in healthy donors. This PCR relied on a set of 60 Vbeta primers and 13 Jbeta primers. Using immunoSEQ multiplex PCR, the repertoire was profiled, and TCRdb retains in-frame clones only, with some absent. Seen here are about 200,000 clones, about 80% observed once, and the top ten hold 1.5% to 2%. Material for sequencing was PBMCs. The receptors derive from a man aged 25 to 40 in good health and CMV-seronegative.

The chain joins TRBV28 to TRBJ2-7; 9 bases match TRBD1. CDR1 is MDHEN, CDR2 SYDVKM, per germline. Losses at the gene ends were 0 bases for V and 2 bases for J; bases not matched to a gene: 2. The CDR3 is 15 amino acids. The CDR3 DNA sequence: TGTGCCAGCAGTTTATGGGACAGGGGAACCTACGAGCAGTACTTC. Translated, it gives CASSLWDRGTYEQYF.

The chain is built from TRBV6-5 and TRBJ1-1; D is undetermined. With 4 bases removed from V and 5 bases from J, the gap between germline ends came to 14 bases. The CDR3 totals 14 residues. Germline V gives CDR1 MNHEY, CDR2 SVGAGI. The CDR3 DNA is TGTGCCAGCAGTTCGAGGGCCCGAACGACTGAAGCTTTCTTT. It codes for CASSSRARTTEAFF.

This chain connects TRBV2 to TRBJ2-7; TRBD1 is a possible D gene (6 bases). V was cut by 8 bases and J by 0 bases, with 8 bases left in between. CDR1 and CDR2 from the germline V gene are SNHLY and FYNNEI. The CDR3 covers 12 residues. The CDR3 sequence: CASQGPSYEQYF. The CDR3 region has the DNA TGTGCCAGCCAGGGGCCCTCCTACGAGCAGTACTTC.

The gene calls are TRBV18 and TRBJ2-5; 11 bases match TRBD2. Germline CDR1 is KGHSH and CDR2 is LQKENI. The CDR3 has 16 residues. Germline trimming cut 1 base from V and 3 bases from J; bases unmatched to any gene: 4. CDR3 DNA: TGTGCCAGCTCACCACGACTAGCGGGATCCGAAGAGACCCAGTACTTC. The encoded protein is CASSPRLAGSEETQYF.

This chain joins TRBV16 and TRBJ2-1, with TRBD2 matching over 10 bases. Losses at the gene ends were 7 bases for V and 7 bases for J; bases not matched to a gene: 10. The CDR3 contains 15 residues. Germline values: CDR1 KGHSY, CDR2 FQNENV. The CDR3 sequence is CASTLPGLAANEQFF. The CDR3 DNA sequence: TGTGCCAGCACCCTCCCAGGACTAGCGGCGAATGAGCAGTTCTTC.

The chain carries TRBV6-1 and TRBJ2-5; 7 nucleotides match TRBD1. This CDR3 region has 13 residues. J lost 5 bases, V lost 4 bases, and 4 bases had no gene match. Germline loops: CDR1 MNHNS, CDR2 SASEGT. The CDR3 reads CASSGGGVETQYF. CDR3 nucleotides: TGTGCCAGCAGTGGAGGGGGCGTGGAGACCCAGTACTTC.

V usage is TRBV5-1 and J usage is TRBJ2-7, with D possibly being TRBD1 (6 bases). The CDR3 is 15 residues long. Germline V CDR1 and CDR2: SGHRS, YFSETQ. Trimming shortened V by 0 bases and J by 3 bases, and 13 bases separated the two germline ends. DNA of the CDR3: TGCGCCAGCAGCTTGGGACAGGTCCCAGGCTACGAGCAGTACTTC. It specifies CASSLGQVPGYEQYF.

The chain has TRBV5-6 and TRBJ2-3, with D possibly TRBD1 on 5 matching bases. The length of the CDR3 is 16 residues. V was shortened by 4 bases and J by 6 bases, with 21 bases between the two germline ends. Per the germline V gene, CDR1 is SGHDT and CDR2 is YYEEEE. The CDR3 spells CASSDVGAAISDTQYF. In DNA, the CDR3 is TGTGCCAGCAGCGACGTTGGGGCGGCGATATCGGATACGCAGTATTTT.

The chain carries TRBV6-1 and TRBJ2-7, with D possibly being TRBD2 (6 bases). The CDR3 runs to 13 residues. Germline V lookup: CDR1 MNHNS, CDR2 SASEGT. V was shortened by 7 bases and J by 1 base, with 11 bases between the two germline ends. The CDR3, as DNA: TGTGCCAGCATCGGGGGAGCGTCCTACGAGCAGTACTTC. This encodes CASIGGASYEQYF.

This clone was seen a few times. The chain combines TRBV6-5 with TRBJ2-7, with 9 bases fitting TRBD1. V lost 2 bases and J lost 6; bases outside the gene matches: 8. The germline V gene has CDR1 MNHEY and CDR2 SVGAGI. The CDR3 extends over 15 amino acids. The CDR3 reads CASSYVGQGFSEQYF. The CDR3 DNA reads TGTGCCAGCAGTTACGTGGGACAGGGTTTTTCCGAGCAGTACTTC.

There are a few counts of this clone. The chain combines TRBV4-1 with TRBJ2-7, with 9 bases fitting TRBD1. Germline CDR1 and CDR2: MGHRA and YSYEKL. This CDR3 has 17 residues. The V segment lost 0 bases and the J segment 9 bases; nucleotides outside the gene matches: 15. For the CDR3, the DNA is TGCGCCAGCAGCCAAGATAATGGACCGGGACAGGGCTTATGGCAGTACTTC. It translates to CASSQDNGPGQGLWQYF.

The chain employs TRBV16 and TRBJ1-1; 9 bases are a match to TRBD1. V was pared by 10 bases and J by 3 bases, with 6 bases of the junction left unmatched. Per the germline V gene, CDR1 is KGHSY and CDR2 is FQNENV. The CDR3 totals 13 residues. In nucleotides, the CDR3 is TGTGCCACCGGGACAGGGTTGGACACTGAAGCTTTCTTT. Residues: CATGTGLDTEAFF. Using reference TRBV16 and TRBJ1-1 for the parts outside the CDR3, the full variable domain is GEEVAQTPKHLVRGEGQKAKLYCAPIKGHSYVFWYQQVLKNEFKFLISFQNENVFDETGMPKERFSAKCLPNSPCSLEIQATKLEDSAVYFCATGTGLDTEAFFGQGTRLTVV.

This clone was found a few times. The CDR3 protein is CSVEDPLAGGLGEQFF. The CDR3 DNA reads TGCAGCGTTGAAGATCCCCTAGCGGGAGGGCTTGGTGAGCAGTTCTTC. The chain uses TRBV29-1 and TRBJ2-1, with 12 positions matching TRBD2. This CDR3 is 16 amino acids long. V dropped 0 bases and J dropped 9; count of bases not matched to a gene: 9. CDR1 is SQVTM, CDR2 ANQGSEA, per germline.